The T cell receptor beta chain under discussion was sequenced for a study of blood T cells in healthy people across ages. Study-level background: Template switching recovered approximately one barcoded beta molecule for every two T cells.

The CDR3 length is 14 residues. Germline V gene sequence: CDR1 SGHRS, CDR2 YFSETQ. A second PCR of 7 to 11 cycles used a sample-barcoded 5' primer and a J-beta primer mix. MiXCR, applied by TCRdb to the 5' RACE reads, yields one record per CDR3 protein. The data contain about 1 million distinct CDR3 sequences, 40% to 50% of them singletons. Broader study findings: Compared with aged donors, long-lived donors showed fewer expanded clones, suggesting selection. Diversity figures derived from one million T cells were judged to underestimate the true value.

The donors, healthy Caucasians from Russia, were aged about 6 to 90. This clonotype has a handful of counts. Its antigen is not identified. An end of the junction does not agree with germline; a read error may underlie this. This receptor was taken from a woman aged 55-75 years in good health. The material sequenced was blood. The chain links TRBV5-1 to TRBJ2-1, with D unclear. This CDR3 is CASSLGTSFNEQFF. In DNA form, the CDR3 reads TGCGCCAGCAGCTTGGGTACCTCCTTCAATGAGCAGTTCTTC.